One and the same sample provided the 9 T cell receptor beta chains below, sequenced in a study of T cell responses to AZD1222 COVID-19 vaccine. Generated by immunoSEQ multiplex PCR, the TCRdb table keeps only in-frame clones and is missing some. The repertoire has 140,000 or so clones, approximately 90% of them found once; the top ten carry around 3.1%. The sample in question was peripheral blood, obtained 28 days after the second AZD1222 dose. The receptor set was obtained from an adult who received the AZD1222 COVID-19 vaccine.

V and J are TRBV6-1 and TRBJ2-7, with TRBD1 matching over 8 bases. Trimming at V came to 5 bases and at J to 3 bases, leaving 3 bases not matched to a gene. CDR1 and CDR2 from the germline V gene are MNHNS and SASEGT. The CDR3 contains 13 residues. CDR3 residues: CASSSGTGYEQYF. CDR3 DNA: TGTGCCAGCAGTTCCGGGACAGGCTACGAGCAGTACTTC.

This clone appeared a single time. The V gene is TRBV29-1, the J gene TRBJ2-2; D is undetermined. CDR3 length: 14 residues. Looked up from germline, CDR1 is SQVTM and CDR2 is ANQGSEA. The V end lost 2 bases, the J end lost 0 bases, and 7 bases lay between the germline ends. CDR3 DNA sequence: TGCAGCGTTGAACAGCCGCCGAACACCGGGGAGCTGTTTTTT. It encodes CSVEQPPNTGELFF.

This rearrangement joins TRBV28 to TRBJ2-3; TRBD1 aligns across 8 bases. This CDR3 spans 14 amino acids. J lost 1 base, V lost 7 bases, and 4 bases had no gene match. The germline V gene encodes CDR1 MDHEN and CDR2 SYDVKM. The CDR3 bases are TGTGCCAGCATGCCCAGGGGGCGCACAGATACGCAGTATTTT. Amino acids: CASMPRGRTDTQYF.

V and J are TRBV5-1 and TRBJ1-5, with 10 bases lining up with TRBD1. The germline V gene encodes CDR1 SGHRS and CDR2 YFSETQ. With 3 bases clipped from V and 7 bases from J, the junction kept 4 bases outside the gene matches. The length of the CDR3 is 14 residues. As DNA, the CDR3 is TGCGCCAGCAGCTCGGGACAGGGGAGACAGCCCCAGCATTTT. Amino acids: CASSSGQGRQPQHF.

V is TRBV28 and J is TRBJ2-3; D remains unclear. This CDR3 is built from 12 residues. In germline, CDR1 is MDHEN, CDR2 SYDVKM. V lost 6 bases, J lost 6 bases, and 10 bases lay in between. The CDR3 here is CASSPTSDTQYF. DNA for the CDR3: TGTGCCAGCAGCCCTACCTCGGATACGCAGTATTTT.

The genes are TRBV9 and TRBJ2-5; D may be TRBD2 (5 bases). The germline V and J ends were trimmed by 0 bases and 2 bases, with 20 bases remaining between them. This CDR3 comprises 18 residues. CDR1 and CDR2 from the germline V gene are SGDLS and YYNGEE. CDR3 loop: CASSVGVAGNVRQETQYF. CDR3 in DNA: TGTGCCAGCAGCGTAGGAGTCGCCGGGAATGTAAGGCAAGAGACCCAGTACTTC.

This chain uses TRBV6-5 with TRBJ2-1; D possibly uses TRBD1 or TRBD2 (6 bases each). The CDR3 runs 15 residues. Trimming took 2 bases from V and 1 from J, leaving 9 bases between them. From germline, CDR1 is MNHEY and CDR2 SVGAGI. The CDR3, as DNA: TGTGCCAGCAGTTACGGGGGGCCGTCCTACAATGAGCAGTTCTTC. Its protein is CASSYGGPSYNEQFF.

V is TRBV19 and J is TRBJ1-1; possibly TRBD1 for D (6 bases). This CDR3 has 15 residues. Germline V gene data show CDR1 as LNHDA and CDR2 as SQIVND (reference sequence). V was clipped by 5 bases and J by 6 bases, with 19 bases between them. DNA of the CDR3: TGTGCCAGTAGTGGGCAGGGCGGGGGCGAGGCTGAAGCTTTCTTT. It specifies CASSGQGGGEAEAFF.

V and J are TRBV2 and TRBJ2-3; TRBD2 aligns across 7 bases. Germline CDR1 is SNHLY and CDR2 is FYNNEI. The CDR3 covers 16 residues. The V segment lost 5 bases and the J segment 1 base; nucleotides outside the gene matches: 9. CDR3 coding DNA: TGTGCCAGCAGTCTTCAGCCTAGCGGAGGCACAGATACGCAGTATTTT. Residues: CASSLQPSGGTDTQYF.